One and the same sample provided the 15 T cell receptor beta chains below, sequenced in a study of OX40 agonist ivuxolimab in advanced cancers. The data were produced by immunoSEQ multiplex PCR, yet TCRdb's version contains in-frame clones alone and is incomplete. There are some 97,000 clones in the sample; around 89% occur only once, and roughly 0.15% lies in the top ten. This specimen consisted of CD4+ or CD8+ T cells sorted from blood, obtained in a trial of the OX40 agonist ivuxolimab. These receptors all come from an adult with an advanced solid tumor such as melanoma, head and neck, liver or kidney cancer.

This clone was recorded a few times. The V call is TRBV29-1, the J call TRBJ2-7, with a weak D call TRBD2 (5 bases). The CDR3 covers 12 residues. The V end lost 4 bases, the J end lost 1 base, and 8 bases lay between the germline ends. The V gene's germline CDR1 is SQVTM and CDR2 ANQGSEA. The DNA for the CDR3 is TGCAGCGTTGGCCCGGGGTCCTACGAGCAGTACTTC. This codes for CSVGPGSYEQYF.

The chain links TRBV19 to TRBJ2-1; no clear D. The V gene's germline CDR1 is LNHDA and CDR2 SQIVND (reference sequence). Trimming pared 5 bases from V and 0 bases from J, leaving 11 bases between. CDR3 size: 15 residues. CDR3 amino acids: CASSQSRSSYNEQFF. As DNA, the CDR3 is TGTGCCAGTAGTCAAAGCAGAAGCTCCTACAATGAGCAGTTCTTC.

The chain employs TRBV29-1 and TRBJ2-1; 11 bases agree with TRBD2. Losses at the gene ends were 2 bases for V and 6 bases for J; bases not matched to a gene: 12. The CDR3 sequence is 17 residues long. CDR1 is SQVTM and CDR2 is ANQGSEA in the germline V gene. For the CDR3, the DNA is TGCAGCGTTGAACTAGCGGGAGGCCCAACGAGAAGCAATGAGCAGTTCTTC. Translated: CSVELAGGPTRSNEQFF.

V is TRBV30 and J is TRBJ2-5; TRBD1 matches 10 bases. The germline CDR1 and CDR2 sequences are GTSNPN and SVGIG (reference sequence). Germline trimming cut 5 bases from V and 2 bases from J; bases unmatched to any gene: 2. The CDR3 spans 13 residues. The CDR3 coding sequence is TGTGCCTGGGGGGGACAGGGGCAAGAGACCCAGTACTTC. Translation gives CAWGGQGQETQYF.

The chain couples TRBV11-2 to TRBJ2-1; 11 bases match TRBD2. The CDR3 runs to 16 residues. V shed 4 bases, J shed 6 bases, and the junction held 8 bases outside the gene matches. Germline V gene sequence: CDR1 SGHAT, CDR2 FQNNGV. The CDR3 DNA is TGTGCCAGCAGCTCCACCCCGGGACTAGCGGCCAATGAGCAGTTCTTC. Residues: CASSSTPGLAANEQFF. The variable domain in full, with the rest retrieved from reference TRBV11-2 and TRBJ2-1, is EAGVAQSPRYKIIEKRQSVAFWCNPISGHATLYWYQQILGQGPKLLIQFQNNGVVDDSQLPKDRFSAERLKGVDSTLKIQPAKLEDSAVYLCASSSTPGLAANEQFFGPGTRLTVL.

The rearrangement links TRBV30 to TRBJ1-6; D is perhaps TRBD1 (5 bases). CDR3 length equals 16 residues. The V gene lost 5 bases and the J gene lost 2 bases, with 16 bases spanning the gap. CDR1 GTSNPN and CDR2 SVGIG come from the germline V gene (reference sequence). CDR3 DNA: TGTGCCTGGGCCTCACCGGGACCCGCCTATAATTCACCCCTCCACTTT. The encoded protein is CAWASPGPAYNSPLHF.

This clone was counted only a few times. This specimen includes other DNA sequences encoding the same CDR3. The chain couples TRBV5-4 to TRBJ1-1; D is perhaps TRBD1 (5 bases). Between the trimmed V and J ends, which lost 3 bases and 5 bases, there was a span of 11 bases. The CDR3 totals 13 residues. The germline gives CDR1 SGHNT, CDR2 YYREEE (reference sequence). CDR3 in DNA: TGTGCCAGCAGCTCCCAGGGACGGACTGAAGCTTTCTTT. It is translated as CASSSQGRTEAFF.

The chain employs TRBV6-1 and TRBJ2-3; 10 bases fit TRBD1. Losses at the gene ends were 4 bases for V and 4 bases for J; bases not matched to a gene: 2. This CDR3 has 14 residues. CDR1 is MNHNS, CDR2 SASEGT, per germline. The CDR3 sequence: CASSGTGGPDTQYF. As DNA, the CDR3 is TGTGCCAGCAGTGGGACAGGGGGGCCAGATACGCAGTATTTT.

This rearrangement joins TRBV19 to TRBJ1-1, with 7 nucleotides matching TRBD1. Germline V gives CDR1 LNHDA, CDR2 SQIVND (reference sequence). This CDR3 is 16 amino acids long. V was pared by 1 base and J by 3 bases, with 8 bases of the junction left unmatched. CDR3 DNA: TGTGCCAGTAGTATAGCCGCAGGGGGATTGGACACTGAAGCTTTCTTT. It specifies CASSIAAGGLDTEAFF. The variable domain in full, completed from reference TRBV19 and TRBJ1-1, reads DGGITQSPKYLFRKEGQNVTLSCEQNLNHDAMYWYRQDPGQGLRLIYYSQIVNDFQKGDIAEGYSVSREKKESFPLTVTSAQKNPTAFYLCASSIAAGGLDTEAFFGQGTRLTVV.

J is TRBJ1-4 and V is TRBV2; TRBD1 aligns across 9 bases. The CDR3 is 14 residues long. V was pared by 5 bases and J by 8 bases, with 6 bases of the junction left unmatched. Germline V gene data show CDR1 as SNHLY and CDR2 as FYNNEI. CDR3 nucleotides: TGTGCCAGCAGTCCCGGGACAGGGAACGAAAAACTGTTTTTT. Translation gives CASSPGTGNEKLFF. Supplemented by reference TRBV2 and TRBJ1-4, the full variable domain reads EPEVTQTPSHQVTQMGQEVILRCVPISNHLYFYWYRQILGQKVEFLVSFYNNEISEKSEIFDDQFSVERPDGSNFTLKIRSTKLEDSAMYFCASSPGTGNEKLFFGSGTQLSVL.

A single count supports this clone. This chain joins TRBV28 and TRBJ2-5, with D possibly TRBD1 on 7 matching bases. V lost 5 bases, J lost 2 bases, and 15 bases lay in between. In germline, CDR1 is MDHEN, CDR2 SYDVKM. The CDR3 contains 15 residues. CDR3 coding DNA: TGTGCCAGCAGTCAGCTACAGGGGAGGCAAGAGACCCAGTACTTC. Encoded protein: CASSQLQGRQETQYF.

The chain employs TRBV21-1 and TRBJ2-2; the tabulated D call, TRBD1, remains unverified against the DNA. TRBV21-1 corresponds to a pseudogene. There are 18 residues in the CDR3. DNA of the CDR3: TGTGCCAGCAGCGACCTCGAAGGGCGGACAGTGAACACCGGGGAGCTGTTTTTT. It encodes CASSDLEGRTVNTGELFF.

V gene TRBV10-3 combines with J gene TRBJ2-1; D call uncertain. V was trimmed by 3 bases and J by 7 bases, leaving 10 bases between them. From germline, CDR1 is ENHRY and CDR2 SYGVKD. There are 13 residues in the CDR3. The CDR3 region has the DNA TGTGCCATCAGTGAAGGCTATAGAAATGAGCAGTTCTTC. This codes for CAISEGYRNEQFF.

Details on this clone: One end of the junction is discordant with germline, which a read error may explain. Other nucleotide sequences from this sample produce the same CDR3. The chain carries TRBV29-1 and TRBJ1-2, with D perhaps TRBD1 (5 bases). CDR3 length: 13 amino acids. Germline CDR1 reads SQVTM; CDR2 reads ANQGSEA. CDR3: CSVQDGGSYGYTF. In DNA, the CDR3 is TGCAGCGTTCAAGATGGGGGGAGCTATGGCTACACCTTC.

The chain joins TRBV28 to TRBJ2-2, with no clear D. The germline gives CDR1 MDHEN, CDR2 SYDVKM. V was clipped by 4 bases and J by 1 base, with 7 bases between them. The CDR3 spans 14 residues. The DNA for the CDR3 is TGTGCCAGCAGTTCCGAATTGAACACCGGGGAGCTGTTTTTT. Translation gives CASSSELNTGELFF.